Each of the 5 T cell receptor beta chains below was sequenced from the same sample in a study of vaccination effects on CD4 cells after COVID-19. TCRdb's table, derived via immunoSEQ multiplex PCR, lists solely in-frame clones and lacks some. The sample has 35,000 to 50,000 clones; roughly 79% are singletons. Within the ViraFEST assay, antigen-specific CD4+ T cells underwent expansion with viral peptide pools prior to sequencing. Subsequent to a culture period of less than twelve days, CD4+ T cells were isolated. Each vaccine recipient was nucleocapsid antibody negative and had no prior SARS-CoV-2 infection. No antigen is known for these receptors. The source was CD4+ T cells from PBMCs cultured with SARS-CoV-2 spike peptides, collected before COVID-19 vaccination. These receptors all stem from a human donor who received a COVID-19 vaccine.

The sample holds one count of this clone. The chain links TRBV10-1 to TRBJ2-5, with 8 bases lining up with TRBD1. CDR1 and CDR2 from the germline V gene are WNHNN and SYGVQD (reference sequence). The CDR3 runs 15 residues. V lost 6 bases, J lost 0 bases, and 6 bases stayed unmatched. CDR3 region: CASSRTGTYQETQYF. For the CDR3, the DNA is TGCGCCAGCAGCAGGACAGGGACGTACCAAGAGACCCAGTACTTC.

The chain is built from TRBV7-2 and TRBJ1-2; 7 bases are shared with TRBD1. This CDR3 region has 13 residues. J gave up 4 bases and V 5 bases, and 4 bases lay outside the gene matches. The germline gives CDR1 SGHTA, CDR2 FQGNSA. The CDR3 region is CASSLQGSYGYTF. The DNA for the CDR3 is TGTGCCAGCAGCCTACAGGGGAGCTATGGCTACACCTTC.

This clone ranks as medium-sized. The J gene is TRBJ2-7, the V gene TRBV11-2; D tentatively reads TRBD1 or TRBD2 (5 bases each). CDR1 and CDR2 (germline): SGHAT, FQNNGV. Trimming left V 8 bases short and J 0 bases short, with 14 bases between. This CDR3 has 14 residues. CDR3 residues: CASGKGPNSYEQYV. For the CDR3, the DNA is TGTGCCAGCGGGAAGGGACCAAACTCCTACGAGCAGTACGTC.

This clone appeared a few times. The V and J genes are TRBV28 and TRBJ1-5; 7 bases line up with TRBD1. Germline V gives CDR1 MDHEN, CDR2 SYDVKM. Losses at the gene ends were 4 bases for V and 0 bases for J; bases not matched to a gene: 12. The CDR3 runs 18 residues. The CDR3 sequence: CASSSARTDRTSNQPQHF. The CDR3 nucleotides are TGTGCCAGCAGTTCCGCCCGGACGGACAGGACTAGCAATCAGCCCCAGCATTTT. The full variable domain, rest sourced from reference TRBV28 and TRBJ1-5, is DVKVTQSSRYLVKRTGEKVFLECVQDMDHENMFWYRQDPGLGLRLIYFSYDVKMKEKGDIPEGYSVSREKKERFSLILESASTNQTSMYLCASSSARTDRTSNQPQHFGDGTRLSIL.

This chain uses TRBV11-2 with TRBJ2-2; D may be TRBD1 or TRBD2 (5 bases each). The CDR3 extends over 15 amino acids. Deletions cut 2 bases from V and 3 bases from J, with 10 bases between. Germline-derived CDR1 and CDR2 are SGHAT and FQNNGV. CDR3 in amino acids: CASSLRGADTGELFF. The DNA of the CDR3 is TGTGCCAGCAGCTTAAGAGGGGCGGACACCGGGGAGCTGTTTTTT.